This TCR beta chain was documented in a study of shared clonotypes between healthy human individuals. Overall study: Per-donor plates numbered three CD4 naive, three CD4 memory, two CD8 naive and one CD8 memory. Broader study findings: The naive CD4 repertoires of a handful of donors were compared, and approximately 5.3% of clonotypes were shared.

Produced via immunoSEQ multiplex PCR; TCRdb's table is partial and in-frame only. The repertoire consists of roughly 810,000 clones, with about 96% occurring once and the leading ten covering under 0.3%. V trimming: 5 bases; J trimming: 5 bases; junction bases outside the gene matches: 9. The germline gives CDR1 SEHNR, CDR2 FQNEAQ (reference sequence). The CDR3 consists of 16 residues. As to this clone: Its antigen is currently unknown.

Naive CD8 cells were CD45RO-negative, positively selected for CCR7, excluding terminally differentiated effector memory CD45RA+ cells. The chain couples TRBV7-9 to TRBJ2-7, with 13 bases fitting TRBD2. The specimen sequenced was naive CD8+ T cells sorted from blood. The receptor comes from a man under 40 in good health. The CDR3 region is CASSRKTGTSGNEQYF. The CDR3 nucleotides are TGTGCCAGCAGCCGAAAAACCGGGACTAGCGGGAACGAGCAGTACTTC.